The sequence of this T cell receptor beta chain was determined in a study of CD8+CD57+ T cells in acquired aplastic anemia. This clonotype occurred many times. Patients chosen for sequencing had CD8+CD57+ cells that had expanded, as shown by flow cytometry. The use of genomic DNA as template underpinned the TCR beta VDJ and CDR3 profiling. TCRdb reprocessed the reads via MiXCR and lists one record per CDR3 protein. Altogether approximately 220,000 distinct CDR3 sequences are present, around 49% being singletons, with the ten largest covering around 20%. This CDR3 has 14 amino acids. V lost 3 bases and J 7 bases, leaving 14 bases between the germline ends. In germline, CDR1 is SGDLS, CDR2 YYNGEE.

The V call is TRBV9, the J call TRBJ1-5; D may be TRBD1 (6 bases). Sequenced sample: sorted CD4+, CD8+, or CD8+CD57+ T cells (not recorded which) from PBMCs. The receptor comes from a human donor with aplastic anemia. The CDR3 DNA reads TGTGCCAGCAGCGACCGAGAGGGGGGCCAGCCCCAGCATTTT. This translates into CASSDREGGQPQHF.